This TCR beta chain came from a study of vaccination and CD4 T cells after COVID-19 (dated by TCRdb to the early 2020s). About the full investigation: Every convalescent patient had a positive nasal swab PCR test for SARS-CoV-2, with mild disease in several patients and severe disease in one. The convalescent cohort comprised six males and four females, including two Hispanic individuals, seven Caucasians, two Asians and one multiracial person. Each participant got two doses of either the Pfizer-BioNTech BNT162b2 vaccine (n=8) or the Moderna mRNA-1273 vaccine (n=2). Post-COVID blood samples from convalescent patients were collected a median of roughly 100 days after diagnosis, with a range of 35 to 161 days. Post-vaccine blood samples were collected a median of around 10 weeks after the second vaccine dose, ranging from roughly 12 to 241 days. Overlapping spike peptide pools from SARS-CoV-2 and from the common cold coronaviruses HCoV-NL63, HCoV-OC43 and HCoV-229E were used as culture stimuli. Control cultures used a CEFX viral epitope pool as positive control, an HIV-1 Nef peptide pool as negative control, or no peptide. The spike-specific CD4+ TCR repertoire was compared before and after mRNA vaccination in approximately ten COVID-19 convalescent patients and a handful of infection-naive healthy vaccine recipients.

This clonotype was detected only a few times. The antigen it recognizes is unknown. No quality values exist for individual bases; no much larger clone is one base distant. Study-wide conclusions, independent of this receptor: Of the vaccine-specific clones in convalescent patients, 304 of 307, or nearly all, reacted only to SARS-CoV-2 spike and did not cross-react with common cold coronaviruses. Among convalescent patients, a median about 86% of the SARS-CoV-2-reactive clones seen after vaccination appeared only after vaccination, which suggests priming specific to the vaccine. An increase in the median number of SARS-CoV-2-reactive clonotypes from roughly 20 after infection to roughly 38 after vaccination was observed, but the change was not found to be significant. Relatively few convalescent patients were included in the study, and early timepoints after natural infection were not analyzed.

The germline V gene (reference sequence) provides CDR1 LNHDA and CDR2 SQIVND. Taken from cysteine to phenylalanine, the CDR3 has 13 residues. This entry keeps only the CDR3 DNA: 39 bases, framed from base 1. V has 5 bases trimmed and J has 6 bases trimmed; junction bases matching no gene number 4. The receptor library was made with PCR. DNA from cultured CD4+ T cells underwent TCR sequencing with the Oncomine TCR Beta short-read assay at the Johns Hopkins FTIC core. Genomic DNA was extracted from the cultured CD4+ T cells with the QIAamp micro DNA kit. Oncomine TCR Beta libraries made from cultured CD4+ T cells were pooled using unique dual indexes and sequenced on an Illumina iSeq 100. On the study's bioinformatics: Non-productive sequences were removed, and CDR3s that did not start with C, did not end with F or W, or were shorter than 7 amino acids were discarded. The MANAFEST web application was used to identify antigen-specific clonotypes by comparing peptide-stimulated wells against reference wells and other culture wells. Positive clones required FDR below 0.05, an odds ratio above 5, and productive frequency above 0.1% in at least two of three replicate wells. Clonotypes that were significantly expanded in both SARS-CoV-2 spike wells and at least one common cold coronavirus spike condition were defined as cross-reactive. Similarity between CDR3 sequences was evaluated in R version 3.6.1 using Levenshtein distances (stringdist) and unrooted phylogenetic trees (ape). TCRdb reprocessing: public reads trimmed at Q25 with fastp, clones called with MiXCR, in-frame beta chains kept. Here each entry gathers all rows of one CDR3 protein and keeps the most common genes and DNA. TCRdb, not the original authors, processed these V and J calls. The sample profile shows more than 15,000 distinct CDR3 sequences; 20% to 30% of them were found once. The top ten clones comprise about a tenth of the sample.

The intended sense of this specimen's treatment or condition label: roughly ten-day PBMC culture with coronavirus spike peptide pools or control peptides (ViraFEST assay). To expand antigen-specific T cells with peptide pools and then pick out the expanded clonotypes through TCR sequencing, the study relied on the ViraFEST assay. The positive SARS-CoV-2 PCR tests of the convalescent patients were dated from March to December 2020, before the Alpha, Beta and Delta variants emerged in the United States. Around 2 million PBMCs per well were cultured in IMDM with roughly 4.8% human AB serum and approximately 10 IU/ml IL-2, plus 10 ug/ml peptide pools. On days 3 and 7, half of the culture medium was replaced with fresh IL-2-containing medium. CD4+ T cells were isolated after roughly nine days of culture through negative selection using the EasySep CD4+ T cell isolation kit. Ficoll-Paque Plus gradient centrifugation was used to isolate PBMCs from whole blood, and the isolated PBMCs were then either used fresh or cryopreserved at -140C. In general, triplicate wells were set up for every culture condition.

The sample consisted of cultured CD4+ T cells from blood. The receptor chain draws on TRBV19 and TRBJ1-2; 9 bases in the middle match TRBD1. This sequence was found in a human donor with COVID-19. The nucleotides are TGTGCCAGTAGTGCCAGGACAGGGGATGGCTACACCTTC. It encodes CASSARTGDGYTF.